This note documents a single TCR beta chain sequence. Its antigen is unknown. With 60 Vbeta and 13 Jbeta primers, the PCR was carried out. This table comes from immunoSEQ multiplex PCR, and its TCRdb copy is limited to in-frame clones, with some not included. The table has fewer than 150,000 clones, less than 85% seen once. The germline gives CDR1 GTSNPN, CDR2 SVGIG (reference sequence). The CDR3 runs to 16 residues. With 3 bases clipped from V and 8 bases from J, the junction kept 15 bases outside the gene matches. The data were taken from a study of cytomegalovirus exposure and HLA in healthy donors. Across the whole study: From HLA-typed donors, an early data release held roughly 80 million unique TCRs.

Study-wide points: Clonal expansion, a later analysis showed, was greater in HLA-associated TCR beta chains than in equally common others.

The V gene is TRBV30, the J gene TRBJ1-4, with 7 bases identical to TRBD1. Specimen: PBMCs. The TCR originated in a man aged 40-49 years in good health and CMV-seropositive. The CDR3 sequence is CAWRDKPGQRREKLFF. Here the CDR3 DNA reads TGTGCCTGGAGAGATAAACCGGGACAGCGTCGGGAAAAACTGTTTTTT.